A selection of T cell receptor beta chains follows, all from one sample in a study of blood T cell repertoires in COVID-19. TCRdb's table, derived via immunoSEQ multiplex PCR, lists solely in-frame clones and lacks some. The sample has tens of thousands of clones; 86% are singletons. The sequenced material came from peripheral blood. The receptor set was obtained from a human donor in a cohort sampled during active COVID-19. Each CDR3 is given with its conserved first and last residue. The D gene is left open where the match is weak. Some rows mark clone size as missing; the rest say once, few, many or name a class of expanded clone.

>.|TRBD2|TRBV3-1/TRBV3-2|TRBJ2-3
CAISTSGHTDTQYF
TGTGCCATTTCGACTAGCGGACACACAGATACGCAGTATTTT
>.|.|TRBV18|TRBJ1-4
CASSRRTGGTNEKLFF
TGTGCCAGCTCACGAAGGACGGGAGGCACTAATGAAAAACTGTTTTTT
>.|.|TRBV6-5|TRBJ2-2
CASSYYRVGSGELFF
TGTGCCAGCAGTTACTACAGGGTGGGGTCCGGGGAGCTGTTTTTT
>.|.|TRBV6-2/TRBV6-3|TRBJ1-5
CASSYRSRVNQPQHF
TGTGCCAGCAGTTATCGGAGCCGGGTCAATCAGCCCCAGCATTTT
>.|.|TRBV27|TRBJ1-6
CASSLDRSGNSPLHF
TGTGCCAGCAGTTTAGACAGATCGGGTAATTCACCCCTCCACTTT
>.|.|TRBV28|TRBJ1-2
CASIPGGHYGYTF
TGTGCCAGCATCCCGGGGGGGCACTATGGCTACACCTTC
>.|TRBD2|TRBV19|TRBJ2-3
CASRSLAGGADTQYF
TGTGCCAGTAGATCTCTAGCGGGGGGGGCAGATACGCAGTATTTT
>once|TRBD1|TRBV27|TRBJ1-2
CASSLSGGRGYTF
TGTGCCAGCAGTTTATCAGGGGGCCGTGGCTACACCTTC
>.|.|TRBV21-1|TRBJ2-7
CASSKGTSGRRNEQYF
TGTGCCAGCAGCAAAGGGACTAGCGGGAGGAGAAACGAGCAGTACTTC
>.|.|TRBV7-3|TRBJ1-2
CASSGGGSIGGYTF
TGTGCCAGCAGCGGCGGGGGCTCGATCGGCGGCTACACCTTC
>.|TRBD2|TRBV4-2|TRBJ2-3
CASSRREGSTDTQYF
TGTGCCAGCAGCCGCCGGGAGGGGAGCACAGATACGCAGTATTTT
>.|.|TRBV5-4|TRBJ1-2
CASSLDHGREGYTF
TGTGCCAGCAGCTTGGATCACGGCAGGGAAGGCTACACCTTC
>once|TRBD1|TRBV30|TRBJ1-2
CAYQRQGYGYTF
TGTGCCTATCAACGACAGGGCTATGGCTACACCTTC
>.|.|TRBV10-2|TRBJ1-2
CASSESGGFYGYTF
TGCGCCAGCAGTGAGTCGGGGGGATTCTATGGCTACACCTTC
>few|.|TRBV7-8|TRBJ2-7
CASSPRAESSYEQYF
TGTGCCAGCAGCCCCAGGGCGGAAAGCTCCTACGAGCAGTACTTC
>.|.|TRBV7-2|TRBJ1-1
CASSLVRRGGNTEAFF
TGTGCCAGCAGCTTAGTTCGGAGGGGTGGGAACACTGAAGCTTTCTTT
>.|TRBD2|TRBV4-1|TRBJ2-5
CASSRTSGTFQETQYF
TGCGCCAGCAGTAGGACTAGCGGAACCTTCCAAGAGACCCAGTACTTC
>.|.|TRBV5-1|TRBJ2-2
CASTSGASNTGELFF
TGCGCCAGCACCTCTGGGGCCTCGAACACCGGGGAGCTGTTTTTT
>.|.|TRBV5-1|TRBJ2-1
CASSLGGRPYNEQFF
TGCGCCAGCAGCTTGGGTGGGCGCCCCTACAATGAGCAGTTCTTC
>.|.|TRBV25-1|TRBJ1-1
CASSESFRGNTEAFF
TGTGCCAGCAGTGAGTCCTTCAGGGGGAACACTGAAGCTTTCTTT
>.|.|TRBV6-5|TRBJ1-4
CASSYGWRFEKLFF
TGTGCCAGCAGTTACGGGTGGAGGTTTGAAAAACTGTTTTTT
>.|.|TRBV4-1|TRBJ1-1
CASSQVQFNTEAFF
TGCGCCAGCAGCCAAGTGCAGTTCAACACTGAAGCTTTCTTT
>.|.|TRBV6-1|TRBJ1-3
CASSEALYPTARNTIYF
TGTGCCAGCAGTGAAGCGCTGTACCCGACAGCTAGAAACACCATATATTTT
>.|TRBD2|TRBV4-1|TRBJ2-3
CASSHSRTSGRDTQYF
TGCGCCAGCAGCCACTCCAGGACTAGCGGGAGGGATACGCAGTATTTT
>.|.|TRBV4-1|TRBJ2-1
CASSQDEGGMGEQFF
TGCGCCAGCAGCCAAGATGAAGGAGGGATGGGGGAGCAGTTCTTC
>.|.|TRBV11-2|TRBJ1-6
CASSLTAGVGSPLHF
TGTGCCAGCAGCCTAACAGCGGGGGTAGGCTCACCCCTCCACTTT
>.|.|TRBV5-4|TRBJ2-7
CASSLGGEPAYEQYF
TGTGCCAGCAGCTTGGGGGGGGAGCCCGCCTACGAGCAGTACTTC
>.|.|TRBV13|TRBJ1-2
CASSLEGGKGYTF
TGTGCCAGCAGCTTAGAAGGGGGAAAGGGCTACACCTTC
>.|TRBD1|TRBV28|TRBJ1-1
CASRGDRVNLDTEAFF
TGTGCCAGCAGGGGGGACAGGGTGAATTTGGACACTGAAGCTTTCTTT
>.|.|TRBV9|TRBJ2-5
CASSAPLPKRTQYF
TGTGCCAGCAGCGCGCCATTGCCCAAGAGAACCCAGTACTTC
>.|TRBD2|TRBV4-3|TRBJ2-2
CASAHLGLAGTGELFF
TGCGCCAGCGCACACCTGGGACTAGCGGGCACCGGGGAGCTGTTTTTT
>.|.|TRBV7-2|TRBJ2-5
CASSLVLRSETQYF
TGTGCCAGCAGCTTAGTGCTCAGATCAGAGACCCAGTACTTC